The rows below give T cell receptor beta chains drawn from one sample of a study of identical twins. TCRdb re-called the 5' RACE reads with MiXCR, one entry per CDR3 protein. The repertoire holds roughly 150,000 distinct CDR3 sequences, with roughly 3.3% as singletons. Sample: memory T cells sorted from blood. The receptors shown here come from a man younger than 35 in good health. CDR3s include the opening cysteine and the closing phenylalanine or tryptophan. A D gene is named only where the DNA matches it firmly. Part of the rows lack a size; the others show once, few, many or a class for expanded clones.

-	TRBV12-3/TRBV12-4	TRBJ2-1	many	CASSLAPGQRNEQFF	TGTGCCAGCAGTTTAGCCCCCGGACAGAGAAATGAGCAGTTCTTC
-	TRBV20-1	TRBJ2-3	many	CSAVGGGGDLRGGDTQYF	TGCAGTGCGGTGGGTGGAGGGGGAGACTTGCGTGGGGGAGATACGCAGTATTTT
TRBD2	TRBV6-1	TRBJ2-1	-	CASSATSGAYEQFF	TGTGCCAGCAGCGCGACTAGCGGAGCTTATGAGCAGTTCTTC
-	TRBV4-1	TRBJ2-1	many	CASSQARSASYNEQFF	TGCGCCAGCAGCCAAGCAAGGAGTGCCTCCTACAATGAGCAGTTCTTC
TRBD2	TRBV7-8	TRBJ2-3	many	CASSLGGGGRAPDTQYF	TGTGCCAGCAGCTTAGGGGGCGGCGGGAGGGCCCCAGATACGCAGTATTTT
TRBD1	TRBV7-2	TRBJ1-6	many	CASADRATDSPLHF	TGTGCCAGCGCCGACAGGGCCACGGATTCACCCCTCCACTTT
TRBD1	TRBV10-3	TRBJ2-7	many	CATTGTETYEQYF	TGTGCCACGACCGGGACAGAGACCTACGAGCAGTACTTC
-	TRBV4-2	TRBJ2-5	medium-sized	CASSQDVAETQYF	TGTGCCAGCAGCCAAGATGTCGCGGAGACCCAGTACTTC
-	TRBV20-1	TRBJ2-1	many	CSARGMNEQFF	TGCAGTGCTAGGGGTATGAATGAGCAGTTCTTC
-	TRBV5-1	TRBJ2-1	many	CASSLAGLDEQFF	TGCGCCAGCAGCTTGGCCGGACTTGATGAGCAGTTCTTC
-	TRBV11-2	TRBJ2-3	many	CASSLGSGYIDTQYF	TGTGCCAGCAGCTTAGGTTCTGGGTACATAGATACGCAGTATTTT
-	TRBV7-2	TRBJ1-1	many	CASSIVGEMNTEAFF	TGTGCCAGCAGCATAGTTGGGGAAATGAACACTGAAGCTTTCTTT
TRBD2	TRBV18	TRBJ2-5	-	CASSPPTSGRAETQYF	TGTGCCAGCTCACCACCTACTAGCGGGAGGGCAGAGACCCAGTACTTC
-	TRBV20-1	TRBJ1-1	-	CSARRAAGSRDTEAFF	TGCAGTGCTAGACGAGCTGCAGGGAGTAGGGACACTGAAGCTTTCTTT
TRBD2	TRBV19	TRBJ2-1	few	CASNTGGSYNEQFF	TGTGCCAGTAACACGGGAGGGTCGTACAATGAGCAGTTCTTC
TRBD2	TRBV6-5	TRBJ2-1	many	CASSYGRTRGNEQFF	TGTGCCAGCAGTTACGGGAGGACTAGGGGCAATGAGCAGTTCTTC
-	TRBV7-6	TRBJ1-3	many	CASSLARTVGNTIYF	TGTGCCAGCAGCTTAGCGCGGACCGTCGGAAACACCATATATTTT
-	TRBV24-1	TRBJ2-2	-	CATNPHAHTGELFF	TGTGCCACCAACCCGCACGCGCACACCGGGGAGCTGTTTTTT
TRBD2	TRBV6-1	TRBJ2-3	many	CASSEMLAGGPSDTQYF	TGTGCCAGCAGTGAAATGTTAGCGGGAGGGCCGTCAGATACGCAGTATTTT
-	TRBV3-1	TRBJ1-4	many	CASSQGAPELFF	TGTGCCAGCAGCCAGGGGGCCCCGGAACTGTTTTTT
TRBD2	TRBV10-3	TRBJ2-5	many	CAISELGSGGGETQYF	TGTGCCATCAGTGAGCTGGGTAGCGGGGGGGGAGAGACCCAGTACTTC
TRBD2	TRBV7-6	TRBJ2-1	many	CASSLALAAPEQFF	TGTGCCAGCAGCTTAGCACTAGCGGCCCCCGAGCAGTTCTTC